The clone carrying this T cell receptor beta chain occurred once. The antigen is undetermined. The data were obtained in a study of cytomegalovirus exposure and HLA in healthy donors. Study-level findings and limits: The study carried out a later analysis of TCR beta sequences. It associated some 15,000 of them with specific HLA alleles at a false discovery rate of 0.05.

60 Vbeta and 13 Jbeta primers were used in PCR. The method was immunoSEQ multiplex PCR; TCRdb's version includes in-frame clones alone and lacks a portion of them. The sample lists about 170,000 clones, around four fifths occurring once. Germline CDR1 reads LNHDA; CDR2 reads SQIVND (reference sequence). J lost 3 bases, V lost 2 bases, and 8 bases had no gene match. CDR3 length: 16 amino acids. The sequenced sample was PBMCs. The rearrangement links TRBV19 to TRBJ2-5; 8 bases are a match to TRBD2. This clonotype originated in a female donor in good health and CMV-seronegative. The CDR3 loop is CASSIPSFSGEETQYF. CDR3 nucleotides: TGTGCCAGTAGTATACCCTCTTTTAGCGGGGAAGAGACCCAGTACTTC.